A single sample is the source of the 10 T cell receptor beta chains below, sequenced in a study of blood T cells in healthy people across ages. Then a second PCR, running roughly 7 to 11 cycles, was carried out with a sample-barcoded 5' primer and a J-beta primer mix. Each CDR3 protein is one row after TCRdb ran MiXCR on the 5' RACE reads. The table records 600,000 to 800,000 distinct CDR3 sequences, 21% of them present only once. Sequencing used blood. These receptors originate from a man in his sixties or seventies in good health.

The V call is TRBV15, the J call TRBJ2-6, with D possibly matching TRBD2 (6 bases). The CDR3 runs 22 residues. The V end lost 0 bases, the J end lost 0 bases, and 24 bases lay between the germline ends. The germline V gene has CDR1 LNHNV and CDR2 YYDKDF (reference sequence). The CDR3 here is CATSRDSVEGSGGPSGANVLTF. The CDR3 nucleotides are TGTGCCACCAGCAGAGATTCGGTGGAGGGTTCTGGCGGGCCCTCTGGGGCCAACGTCCTGACTTTC.

This clonotype has a count of ten or more. This chain's CDR3 is CSARTGDNQPQHF. Written as DNA, the CDR3 is TGCAGCGCCCGGACAGGGGACAATCAGCCCCAGCATTTT. This chain links TRBV29-1 with TRBJ1-5, with 9 nucleotides matching TRBD1. Germline trimming cut 7 bases from V and 3 bases from J; bases unmatched to any gene: 4. CDR1 is SQVTM and CDR2 is ANQGSEA in the germline V gene. The CDR3 runs 13 residues.

This clonotype was picked up a small number of times. The rearrangement links TRBV5-4 to TRBJ2-7; D unresolved. The CDR3 consists of 15 residues. The germline V gene has CDR1 SGHNT and CDR2 YYREEE (reference sequence). The ends were cut back, 3 bases at V and 1 base at J, with 14 bases in the middle. In DNA form, the CDR3 reads TGTGCCAGCAGCTCAGATCCGAGTTCGTCCTACGAGCAGTACTTC. Translation: CASSSDPSSSYEQYF.

The chain is built from TRBV15 and TRBJ1-2, with TRBD1 as a possible D gene (5 bases). The CDR3 sequence is 13 residues long. Deletions cut 5 bases from V and 5 bases from J, with 12 bases between. In germline, CDR1 is LNHNV, CDR2 YYDKDF (reference sequence). The CDR3 DNA follows: TGTGCCACCAGCCGAGGGACGGAGTATGGCTACACCTTC. Translation: CATSRGTEYGYTF. The whole variable domain, filled in from reference TRBV15 and TRBJ1-2, reads DAMVIQNPRYQVTQFGKPVTLSCSQTLNHNVMYWYQQKSSQAPKLLFHYYDKDFNNEADTPDNFQSRRPNTSFCFLDIRSPGLGDTAMYLCATSRGTEYGYTFGSGTRLTVV.

This clonotype was seen a handful of times. This chain links TRBV7-9 with TRBJ2-5; 8 bases are shared with TRBD1. Germline V gene sequence: CDR1 SEHNR, CDR2 FQNEAQ (reference sequence). The V and J ends lost 2 bases and 5 bases, in that order; junction bases with no gene match: 13. This CDR3 has 17 amino acids. CDR3 sequence: CASSLYPTTGEGETQYF. As DNA, the CDR3 is TGTGCCAGCAGCTTATACCCCACGACAGGGGAAGGCGAGACCCAGTACTTC.

The chain uses TRBV4-1 and TRBJ1-1; tentatively, D is TRBD1 (5 bases). CDR1 is MGHRA and CDR2 is YSYEKL in the germline V gene. The CDR3 spans 16 residues. V lost 0 bases to trimming and J lost 4 bases, with 15 bases between them. CDR3 nucleotide sequence: TGCGCCAGCAGCCAAGATGCAGGGAGGAGAGGCACTGAAGCTTTCTTT. Protein product: CASSQDAGRRGTEAFF.

V gene TRBV2 combines with J gene TRBJ2-3; 8 bases fit TRBD2. V was clipped by 8 bases and J by 2 bases; unmatched bases: 6. The CDR3 is made up of 14 amino acids. From germline, CDR1 is SNHLY and CDR2 FYNNEI. CDR3 residues: CASYSSGTTDTQYF. The CDR3 DNA follows: TGTGCCAGCTACAGTAGCGGGACCACAGATACGCAGTATTTT.

There are a few counts of this clonotype. V and J are TRBV14 and TRBJ2-5; D is ambiguous. The DNA end is more similar to TRBJ2-7, so the J call may be wrong. The CDR3 has 14 residues. The germline CDR1 and CDR2 sequences are SGHDN and FVKESK. CDR3 amino acids: CASRKTDHYYEQYF. CDR3 in DNA: TGTGCCAGCAGGAAGACTGACCATTACTACGAGCAGTACTTC.

The chain combines TRBV20-1 with TRBJ2-5; D not resolved. The ends were cut back, 6 bases at V and 2 bases at J, with 19 bases in the middle. Per the germline V gene, CDR1 is DFQATT and CDR2 is SNEGSKA (reference sequence). The CDR3 extends over 15 amino acids. CDR3 nucleotides: TGCAGTGCCCCCTCCGCCTCGCGGAAACAAGAGACCCAGTACTTC. The encoded protein is CSAPSASRKQETQYF.

This clonotype appeared a few times. The J gene is TRBJ2-5, the V gene TRBV5-1; TRBD1 agrees at 9 bases. The J call is doubtful: the DNA matches TRBJ2-1 better. The CDR3 extends over 16 amino acids. Germline CDR1 SGHRS, CDR2 YFSETQ. The DNA of the CDR3 is TGCGCCAGCAGCCGGACAGGGGCCGACTCCTACAATGAGCAGTTCTTC. As protein: CASSRTGADSYNEQFF.